The sequence of this T cell receptor (beta chain) was determined in a study of blood T cell repertoires in COVID-19. Repertoires were generated with immunoSEQ multiplex PCR, while TCRdb's copy carries only in-frame clones and drops some. Of roughly 77,000 clones listed, 75% to 85% are singletons. V was clipped by 0 bases and J by 7 bases, with 16 bases between them. CDR1 SGHNT and CDR2 YYREEE come from the germline V gene (reference sequence). This CDR3 spans 15 amino acids. The sample comprised peripheral blood. This clonotype originated in a woman in her 70s with acute or convalescent COVID-19. The chain links TRBV5-4 to TRBJ1-1; the D gene is possibly TRBD1 (5 bases). CDR3 in DNA: TGTGCCAGCAGCTTGGACCCAGGGTTGGGGAATGAAGCTTTCTTT. Its translation: CASSLDPGLGNEAFF.